What follows are 13 T cell receptor beta chains derived from one specimen sequenced in a study of blood T cell repertoires in COVID-19. Here immunoSEQ multiplex PCR was the method, and the copy in TCRdb shows in-frame clones only, minus some. The data contain fewer than 150,000 clones, 82% of them singletons. The specimen was peripheral blood. The receptors stem from an elderly woman with acute or convalescent COVID-19.

CDR3 amino acids: CASSVAGADFLYGYTF. The DNA for the CDR3 is TGTGCCAGCAGCGTAGCTGGGGCAGATTTCCTATATGGCTACACCTTC. J is TRBJ1-2 and V is TRBV9, with D possibly matching TRBD1 (5 bases). The CDR3 consists of 16 residues. Germline V CDR1 and CDR2: SGDLS, YYNGEE. V was trimmed by 0 bases and J by 5 bases, leaving 17 bases between them.

This clone was seen a few times. This chain uses TRBV7-3 with TRBJ2-2; D remains unclear. Germline V gene data show CDR1 as SGHTA and CDR2 as FQGTGA. V was cut by 2 bases and J by 2 bases, with 6 bases left in between. The CDR3 is 14 amino acids. The chain's CDR3 is CASSLQVNTGELFF. Written as DNA, the CDR3 is TGTGCCAGCAGCTTACAGGTTAACACCGGGGAGCTGTTTTTT.

The chain uses TRBV7-2 and TRBJ2-3; D is possibly TRBD2 (5 bases). This CDR3 has 16 amino acids. The germline CDR1 and CDR2 sequences are SGHTA and FQGNSA. The ends were cut back, 1 base at V and 0 bases at J, with 11 bases in the middle. For the CDR3, the DNA is TGTGCCAGCAGCTTAGGTTCTAGCCCTAGCACAGATACGCAGTATTTT. Translated, it gives CASSLGSSPSTDTQYF. Full variable domain (rest looked up from reference TRBV7-2 and TRBJ2-3): GAGVSQSPSNKVTEKGKDVELRCDPISGHTALYWYRQSLGQGLEFLIYFQGNSAPDKSGLPSDRFSAERTGGSVSTLTIQRTQQEDSAVYLCASSLGSSPSTDTQYFGPGTRLTVL.

The chain uses TRBV9 and TRBJ2-3; D is unresolved. Trimming left V 2 bases short and J 9 bases short, with 13 bases between. Germline CDR1 is SGDLS and CDR2 is YYNGEE. CDR3 length: 13 residues. This chain's CDR3 is CASSVNGGHTQYF. DNA of the CDR3: TGTGCCAGCAGCGTTAACGGTGGGCACACGCAGTATTTT.

The genes are TRBV28 and TRBJ1-4; D gene uncertain. Germline V gene lookup returns CDR1 MDHEN and CDR2 SYDVKM. Deletions cut 0 bases from V and 7 bases from J, with 15 bases between. This CDR3 has 16 amino acids. The CDR3 spells CASSLWGVDGGEKLFF. In DNA form, the CDR3 reads TGTGCCAGCAGTTTATGGGGAGTGGACGGAGGTGAAAAACTGTTTTTT.

The chain couples TRBV4-1 to TRBJ1-4, with a tentative D call TRBD1 (5 bases). The V gene lost 4 bases and the J gene lost 5 bases, with 26 bases spanning the gap. This CDR3 contains 19 residues. The V gene's germline CDR1 is MGHRA and CDR2 YSYEKL. For the CDR3, the DNA is TGCGCCAGCAGCCCTACCTCTGCAGGGTCTGGTAGGGTAAATGAAAAACTGTTTTTT. Its protein product is CASSPTSAGSGRVNEKLFF.

Note on this clone: Germline is not matched at one junction end, which may reflect a read error. The CDR3 nucleotides are TGCGCCAGCACCCAAAGCGGGACGTCCTACGAAAAACTGTTTTTT. Encoded protein: CASTQSGTSYEKLFF. The chain carries TRBV4-1 and TRBJ1-4; possibly TRBD1 for D (5 bases). CDR1 and CDR2 (germline): MGHRA, YSYEKL. This CDR3 has 15 amino acids.

This chain uses TRBV2 with TRBJ1-1; 8 bases map to TRBD1. V dropped 6 bases and J dropped 5; count of bases not matched to a gene: 8. Per the germline V gene, CDR1 is SNHLY and CDR2 is FYNNEI. This CDR3 contains 14 residues. The CDR3: CASRTGVGTTEAFF. In DNA, the CDR3 is TGTGCCAGCAGGACAGGGGTCGGTACAACTGAAGCTTTCTTT.

The chain employs TRBV10-1 and TRBJ2-1; 8 bases align to TRBD1. V gave up 2 bases and J gave up 7 bases; unmatched junction bases: 7. The V gene's germline CDR1 is WNHNN and CDR2 SYGVQD (reference sequence). The length of the CDR3 is 15 residues. Written as DNA, the CDR3 is TGCGCCAGCAGTGAGGGGACAGGCGGTCGTAATGAGCAGTTCTTC. This translates into CASSEGTGGRNEQFF.

The CDR3 bases are TGTGCCAGCAGCCGGTGGGGACAGGCTTCCTACGAGCAGTACTTC. Amino acids: CASSRWGQASYEQYF. The chain links TRBV7-8 to TRBJ2-7; TRBD1 matches at 8 bases. Germline lookup yields CDR1 SGHVS and CDR2 FQNEAQ. V trimming: 5 bases; J trimming: 1 base; junction bases outside the gene matches: 7. This CDR3 comprises 15 residues.

This clone came up a few times. DNA of the CDR3: TGTGCCAGCAGTTCGGCCACAGGCTATGGCTACACCTTC. It codes for CASSSATGYGYTF. This sequence joins TRBV25-1 and TRBJ1-2; D possibly corresponds to TRBD1 (5 bases). From germline, CDR1 is MGHDK and CDR2 SYGVNS. The CDR3 has 13 residues. V lost 5 bases to trimming and J lost 4 bases, with 11 bases between them.

The V gene is TRBV27, the J gene TRBJ2-1, with TRBD1 matching over 10 bases. V trimming: 5 bases; J trimming: 9 bases; junction bases outside the gene matches: 16. The CDR3 spans 17 residues. The germline CDR1 and CDR2 sequences are MNHEY and SMNVEV (reference sequence). This chain's CDR3 is CASSRSTGTGVFAEQFF. The CDR3 nucleotides read TGTGCCAGCAGTCGTTCAACCGGGACAGGGGTTTTTGCTGAGCAGTTCTTC.

CDR3: CASSFQGSDYGYTF. CDR3 in DNA: TGTGCCAGCAGCTTCCAGGGGTCGGACTATGGCTACACCTTC. The chain uses TRBV7-2 and TRBJ1-2; possibly TRBD1 for D (6 bases). Germline-derived CDR1 and CDR2 are SGHTA and FQGNSA. V lost 3 bases and J 3 bases, leaving 11 bases between the germline ends. CDR3 length: 14 amino acids.